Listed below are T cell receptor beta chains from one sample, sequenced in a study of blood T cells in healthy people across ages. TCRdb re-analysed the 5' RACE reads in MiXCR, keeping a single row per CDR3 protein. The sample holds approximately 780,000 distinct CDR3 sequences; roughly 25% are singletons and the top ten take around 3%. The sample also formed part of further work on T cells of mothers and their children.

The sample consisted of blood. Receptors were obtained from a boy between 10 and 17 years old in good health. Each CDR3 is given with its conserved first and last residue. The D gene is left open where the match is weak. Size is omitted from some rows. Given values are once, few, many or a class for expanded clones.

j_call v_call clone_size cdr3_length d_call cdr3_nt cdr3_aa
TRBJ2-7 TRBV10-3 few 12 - TGTGCCATCAGTGAGTCGAGCTACGAGCAGTACTTC CAISESSYEQYF
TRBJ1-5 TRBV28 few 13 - TGTGCCAGCAGTTTAAATAGGCATCAGCCCCAGCATTTT CASSLNRHQPQHF
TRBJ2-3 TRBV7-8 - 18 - TGTGCCAGCAGCTGGCCCCCCGTCGGACCTTCAACCACAGATACGCAGTATTTT CASSWPPVGPSTTDTQYF
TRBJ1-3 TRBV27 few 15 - TGTGCCAGCAGTTTAACCGGGGATCCCGGAAACACCATATATTTT CASSLTGDPGNTIYF
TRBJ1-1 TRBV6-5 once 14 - TGTGCCTCAGGGCCCGGGACATCGAACACTGAAGCTTTCTTT CASGPGTSNTEAFF
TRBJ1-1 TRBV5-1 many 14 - TGTGCCAGCAGCTTAGGAAGAGGGAACACTGAAGCTTTCTTT CASSLGRGNTEAFF
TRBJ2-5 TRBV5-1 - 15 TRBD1 TGCGCCAGCAGCCAGGAAGACAGGGTTTCAGAGACCCAGTACTTC CASSQEDRVSETQYF
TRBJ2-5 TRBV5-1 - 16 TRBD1 TGCGCCAGCAGCAATAAGGACAGGACTTACCAAGAGACCCAGTACTTC CASSNKDRTYQETQYF
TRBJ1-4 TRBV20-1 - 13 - TGCAGTGCGATCGGGACTTCGAATGAAAAACTGTTTTTT CSAIGTSNEKLFF
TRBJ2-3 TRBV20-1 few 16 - TGCAGTGCTAGAGATTGGCGGCAGGGGAAGCGAGATACGCAGTATTTT CSARDWRQGKRDTQYF
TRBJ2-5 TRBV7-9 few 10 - TGTGCCAGCAGCCCTGCGACCCAGTACTTC CASSPATQYF
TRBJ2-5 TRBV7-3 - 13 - TGTGCCAGCAGCCCCTCTGGGGATGAGACCCAGTACTTC CASSPSGDETQYF
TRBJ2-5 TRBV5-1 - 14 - TGCGCCAGCAGCTCCAAAACATACCAAGAGACCCAGTACTTC CASSSKTYQETQYF
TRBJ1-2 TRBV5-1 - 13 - TGCGCCAGCAGCTTGAGAGGCTCCTATGGCTACACCTTC CASSLRGSYGYTF
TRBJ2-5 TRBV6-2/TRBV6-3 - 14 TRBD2 TGTGCCAGCAGTTACACGGGGGGGCCAGAGACCCAGTACTTC CASSYTGGPETQYF
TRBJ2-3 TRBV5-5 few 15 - TGTGCCAGCAGCTTGTGGCAGGGAGTCCCAGATACGCAGTATTTT CASSLWQGVPDTQYF
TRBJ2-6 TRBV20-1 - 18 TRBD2 TGCAGTGCTAGAGAGGGGAGCGGGGGAGAAGGAGGGGCCAACGTCCTGACTTTC CSAREGSGGEGGANVLTF
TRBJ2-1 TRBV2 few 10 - TGTGCCAGCGACAACAATGAGCAGTTCTTC CASDNNEQFF
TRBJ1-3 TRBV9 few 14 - TGTGCCAGCAGCTTTGGTGCTCTCGGAAACACCATATATTTT CASSFGALGNTIYF
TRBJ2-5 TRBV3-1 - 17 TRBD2 TGTGCCAGCAGCCAAGCTTTAGGGCTAGCGGGCGGAGAGACCCAGTACTTC CASSQALGLAGGETQYF
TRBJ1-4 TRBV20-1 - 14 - TGCAGTGCCCCTCTTGGCGGGATTGGAGAAAAACTGTTTTTT CSAPLGGIGEKLFF
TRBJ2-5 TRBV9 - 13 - TGTGCCAGCAGTAGGGTAGGTCGAGAGACCCAGTACTTC CASSRVGRETQYF
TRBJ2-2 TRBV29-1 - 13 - TGCAGCGTTATGCAGAAGAACACCGGGGAGCTGTTTTTT CSVMQKNTGELFF
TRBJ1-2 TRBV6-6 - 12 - TGTGCCAGCAGCGGCAGAGAATATAGCTACACCTTC CASSGREYSYTF
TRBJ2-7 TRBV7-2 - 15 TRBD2 TGTGCCAGCAGCTTATTAAGCGGGGACGGCTACGAGCAGTACTTC CASSLLSGDGYEQYF
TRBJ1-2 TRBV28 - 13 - TGTGCCAGCAGTTCAGAACGCGGGGATGGCTACACCTTC CASSSERGDGYTF
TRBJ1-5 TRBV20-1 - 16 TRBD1 TGCAGCGTCCTGGGACAGGGCCTTTATAGCAATCAGCCCCAGCATTTT CSVLGQGLYSNQPQHF
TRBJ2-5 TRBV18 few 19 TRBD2 TGTGCCAGCTCCTCCCACCCCTTGCGGACTAGCGGGGAGCAAGAGACCCAGTACTTC CASSSHPLRTSGEQETQYF
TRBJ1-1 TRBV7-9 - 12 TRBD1 TGTGCCAGCCAGGGACAGGGTCCTGAAGCTTTCTTT CASQGQGPEAFF
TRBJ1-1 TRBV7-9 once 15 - TGTGCCAGCAGCTTAGCTCCAGGGGCGGACACTGAAGCTTTCTTT CASSLAPGADTEAFF
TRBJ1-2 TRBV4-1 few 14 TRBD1 TGCGCCAGCAGCCCCGGGACAGGGGTCTATGGCTACACCTTC CASSPGTGVYGYTF
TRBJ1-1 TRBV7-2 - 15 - TGTGCCAGCAGCTTAGTGAGGGGAGTAGGAACTGAAGCTTTCTTT CASSLVRGVGTEAFF
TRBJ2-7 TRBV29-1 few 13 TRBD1 TGCAGCGGATTACAGGGGCCCTCCTACGAGCGGTACTTC CSGLQGPSYERYF
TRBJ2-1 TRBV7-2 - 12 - TGTGCCAGCAGCCCCCGGCTTAATGAGCAGTTCTTC CASSPRLNEQFF
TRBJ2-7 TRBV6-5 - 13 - TGTGCCAGCAGTAAGACAAACCCCTACGAGCAGTACTTC CASSKTNPYEQYF
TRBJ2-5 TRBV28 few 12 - TGTGCCAGCAGTTTAAGGATAGAGACCCAGTACTTC CASSLRIETQYF
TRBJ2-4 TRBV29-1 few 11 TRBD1 TGCAGCCATCGACAGGGAAACATTCAGTACTTC CSHRQGNIQYF
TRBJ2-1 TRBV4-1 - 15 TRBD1 TGCGCCAGCAGCCAGGGACAGACCCTGTACAATGAGCAGTTCTTC CASSQGQTLYNEQFF
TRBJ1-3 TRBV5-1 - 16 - TGCGCCAGCAGCCCTACAGGGCCCGGGCCTGGAAACACCATATATTTT CASSPTGPGPGNTIYF
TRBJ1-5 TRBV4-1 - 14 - TGCGCCAGCAGCCAAGAAAAGTATGGTCAGCCCCAGCATTTT CASSQEKYGQPQHF
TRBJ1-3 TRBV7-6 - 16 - TGTGCCAGCAGCCGCGGGACATTCTTCTCTGGAAACACCATATATTTT CASSRGTFFSGNTIYF